The 24 T cell receptor beta chains given below trace back to one sample, sequenced in a study of T cells in Graves' hyperthyroidism and ophthalmopathy. It was RNA transcripts that yielded the amplified TCR beta CDR3 regions. TCR CDR3 regions were first amplified by RT-PCR with HTBI primers. TCRdb analysed the multiplex PCR reads with MiXCR anew, one entry per CDR3 protein. The sample has about 560,000 distinct CDR3 sequences; 14% are singletons. The sequencing input was blood. The source of these receptors is a woman aged 40-49 years with Graves' hyperthyroidism.

The chain couples TRBV9 to TRBJ2-2; 7 nucleotides match TRBD1. CDR1 and CDR2 (germline): SGDLS, YYNGEE. CDR3 size: 14 residues. The V and J ends lost 7 bases and 0 bases, in that order; junction bases with no gene match: 3. The CDR3 protein is CASRDSPNTGELFF. The CDR3 DNA reads TGTGCCAGCCGGGACAGCCCGAACACCGGGGAGCTGTTTTTT.

At least ten counts were recorded for this clonotype. The CDR3 bases are TGTGCCAGCAGCTTACGCGGGGGACCTAACTATGGCTACACCTTC. Amino acids: CASSLRGGPNYGYTF. This rearrangement joins TRBV7-8 to TRBJ1-2; D is perhaps TRBD1 (5 bases). V dropped 2 bases and J dropped 0 bases, with 10 bases sitting between them. The CDR3 contains 15 residues. Looked up from germline, CDR1 is SGHVS and CDR2 is FQNEAQ.

Ten or more counts support this clonotype. V usage is TRBV6-1 and J usage is TRBJ2-7; D is ambiguous. The CDR3 length is 12 residues. V was trimmed by 2 bases and J by 6 bases, leaving 8 bases between them. The germline gives CDR1 MNHNS, CDR2 SASEGT. CDR3 bases: TGTGCCAGCAGTGAAAACTGGGGCGAGCAGTACTTC. It specifies CASSENWGEQYF.

The chain couples TRBV4-1 to TRBJ1-5; possible D gene TRBD1, 6 bases. The CDR3 spans 15 residues. Trimming removed 5 bases from V and 5 bases from J, with 16 bases in between. Germline CDR1 reads MGHRA; CDR2 reads YSYEKL. CDR3 loop: CASSKYDRIDQPQHF. CDR3 sequence (DNA): TGCGCCAGCAGCAAGTACGACAGGATAGATCAGCCCCAGCATTTT.

This clonotype was detected ten times or more. This chain uses TRBV5-1 with TRBJ2-3; 12 nucleotides match TRBD2. Germline lookup yields CDR1 SGHRS and CDR2 YFSETQ. With 5 bases clipped from V and 4 bases from J, the junction kept 5 bases outside the gene matches. There are 15 residues in the CDR3. CDR3 sequence reads: CASSPSGRGPDTQYF. In nucleotides, the CDR3 is TGCGCCAGCAGTCCTAGCGGGAGGGGCCCAGATACGCAGTATTTT.

In its sample, this clonotype was seen many times. The chain recombines TRBV20-1 with TRBJ2-2; D call uncertain. This CDR3 is 12 amino acids long. Germline V gives CDR1 DFQATT, CDR2 SNEGSKA (reference sequence). The ends were cut back, 8 bases at V and 6 bases at J, with 13 bases in the middle. The chain's CDR3 is CSSYNLAGELFF. In nucleotides, the CDR3 is TGCAGTTCATATAATTTAGCCGGGGAGCTGTTTTTT.

The rearrangement joins TRBV30 to TRBJ2-4, with D tentatively TRBD2 (5 bases). CDR1 GTSNPN and CDR2 SVGIG come from the germline V gene (reference sequence). Deletions cut 2 bases from V and 3 bases from J, with 11 bases between. This CDR3 comprises 14 residues. In DNA, the CDR3 is TGTGCCTGGAGTCCATTAGCGAACAAAAACATTCAGTACTTC. It yields the protein CAWSPLANKNIQYF.

In regard to this clonotype: Given the absence of the conserved phenylalanine or tryptophan at the CDR3 end, a read error is likely. The CDR3 region has the DNA TGTGCCAGCAGCTTAGGATCAGGGATGGGAGAGACCCAGTACCTC. Amino acid sequence: CASSLGSGMGETQYL. The V and J genes are TRBV7-9 and TRBJ2-5, with a possible D match to TRBD1 (5 bases). This CDR3 comprises 15 residues. Germline CDR1 and CDR2: SEHNR and FQNEAQ (reference sequence). V was cut by 1 base and J by 4 bases, with 13 bases left in between.

Only a few counts were recorded for this clonotype. The chain is built from TRBV10-3 and TRBJ2-3; maybe TRBD1 (6 bases). Trimming pared 5 bases from V and 0 bases from J, leaving 15 bases between. CDR1 is ENHRY, CDR2 SYGVKD, per germline. The CDR3 length is 16 residues. CDR3 protein: CAISQNLRGSTDTQYF. In DNA, the CDR3 is TGTGCCATCAGTCAGAATCTCAGGGGAAGCACAGATACGCAGTATTTT.

This clonotype was seen a few times. The chain has TRBV20-1 and TRBJ2-4; D gene ambiguous. V shed 0 bases and J shed 8 bases, with 17 bases lying between them. CDR3 length: 15 amino acids. The germline V gene has CDR1 DFQATT and CDR2 SNEGSKA (reference sequence). The CDR3 DNA follows: TGCAGTGCTAGAGATCTCGGCATTTGGGAAGACATTCAGTACTTC. It yields the protein CSARDLGIWEDIQYF.

This clonotype occurred many times. The V and J genes are TRBV2 and TRBJ2-3; D not certain. In germline, CDR1 is SNHLY, CDR2 FYNNEI. With 10 bases removed from V and 1 base from J, the gap between germline ends came to 3 bases. This CDR3 has 10 amino acids. CDR3 sequence: CAIGTDTQYF. CDR3 bases: TGTGCCATCGGCACAGATACGCAGTATTTT.

This clonotype was recorded a few times. This rearrangement joins TRBV6-1 to TRBJ2-2; D call uncertain. The germline V and J ends were trimmed by 8 bases and 6 bases, with 19 bases remaining between them. This CDR3 comprises 15 residues. Per the germline V gene, CDR1 is MNHNS and CDR2 is SASEGT. The CDR3 nucleotides read TGTGCCAGCTGCTTCGGCGGAGACGGACCCGGGGAGCTGTTTTTT. Its translation is CASCFGGDGPGELFF.

The rearrangement uses TRBV19 and TRBJ2-2; 9 bases are shared with TRBD2. Germline CDR1 LNHDA, CDR2 SQIVND (reference sequence). V shed 5 bases, J shed 5 bases, and the junction held 6 bases outside the gene matches. This CDR3 is built from 15 residues. The CDR3 nucleotides read TGTGCCAGTAGTCGCCAGCTAGCGGGGACCGGGGAGCTGTTTTTT. Translation gives CASSRQLAGTGELFF.

The J gene is TRBJ2-1, the V gene TRBV24-1; TRBD2 might be the D (6 bases). Trimming cost V 3 bases and J 4 bases, with 9 bases left between them. The CDR3 contains 14 residues. Looked up from germline, CDR1 is KGHDR and CDR2 is SFDVKD. As DNA, the CDR3 is TGTGCCACCAGTGATCCCGGGAGTTACAATGAGCAGTTCTTC. Protein sequence: CATSDPGSYNEQFF.

The table lists this clonotype with many counts. This rearrangement joins TRBV5-1 to TRBJ2-3; D may match TRBD1 or TRBD2 (6 bases each). CDR1 is SGHRS and CDR2 is YFSETQ in the germline V gene. Trimming took 0 bases from V and 2 from J, leaving 10 bases between them. The CDR3 is 15 amino acids. The CDR3 reads CASSLVGGNTDTQYF. The CDR3 nucleotides are TGCGCCAGCAGCTTGGTAGGGGGGAACACAGATACGCAGTATTTT.

The gene calls are TRBV18 and TRBJ2-7; D gene ambiguous. Trimming cost V 4 bases and J 2 bases, with 9 bases left between them. Germline V gene data show CDR1 as KGHSH and CDR2 as LQKENI. The CDR3 extends over 13 amino acids. The CDR3 is CASSHGSTYEQYF. Here the CDR3 DNA reads TGTGCCAGCTCACATGGTAGCACCTACGAGCAGTACTTC. The full variable domain, completed using reference TRBV18 and TRBJ2-7, is NAGVMQNPRHLVRRRGQEARLRCSPMKGHSHVYWYRQLPEEGLKFMVYLQKENIIDESGMPKERFSAEFPKEGPSILRIQQVVRGDSAAYFCASSHGSTYEQYFGPGTRLTVT.

This clonotype has at least ten counts. The rearrangement uses TRBV2 and TRBJ2-3; the match to TRBD1 covers 7 bases. This CDR3 has 12 residues. Germline loops: CDR1 SNHLY, CDR2 FYNNEI. V lost 6 bases and J lost 4; bases outside the gene matches: 1. This CDR3 is CASSGQADTQYF. The CDR3 DNA is TGTGCCAGCAGCGGACAGGCAGATACGCAGTATTTT.

This clonotype was detected many times. The gene calls are TRBV7-8 and TRBJ2-7; 7 bases agree with TRBD1. The junction had 17 bases not matched to a gene; V was cut back by 3 bases and J by 3 bases. The CDR3 is made up of 18 amino acids. The germline CDR1 and CDR2 sequences are SGHVS and FQNEAQ. Here the CDR3 reads CASSFYPPDRESGYEQYF. The DNA for the CDR3 is TGTGCCAGCAGCTTCTATCCCCCTGACAGGGAGAGCGGCTACGAGCAGTACTTC. Filled out from reference TRBV7-8 and TRBJ2-7, the complete variable domain reads GAGVSQSPRYKVAKRGQDVALRCDPISGHVSLFWYQQALGQGPEFLTYFQNEAQLDKSGLPSDRFFAERPEGSVSTLKIQRTQQEDSAVYLCASSFYPPDRESGYEQYFGPGTRLTVT.

V usage is TRBV28 and J usage is TRBJ2-7; 9 bases map to TRBD1. The V and J ends lost 2 bases and 3 bases, in that order; junction bases with no gene match: 2. The CDR3 has 14 amino acids. Germline assignment: CDR1 MDHEN and CDR2 SYDVKM. The CDR3: CASSLRTGDYEQYF. The CDR3 DNA reads as TGTGCCAGCAGTTTAAGGACAGGGGACTACGAGCAGTACTTC. The full variable domain, rest sourced from reference TRBV28 and TRBJ2-7, is DVKVTQSSRYLVKRTGEKVFLECVQDMDHENMFWYRQDPGLGLRLIYFSYDVKMKEKGDIPEGYSVSREKKERFSLILESASTNQTSMYLCASSLRTGDYEQYFGPGTRLTVT.

The chain has TRBV20-1 and TRBJ1-1; D is ambiguous. Trimming took 0 bases from V and 0 from J, leaving 8 bases between them. The CDR3 length is 14 residues. Germline-derived CDR1 and CDR2 are DFQATT and SNEGSKA (reference sequence). The CDR3: CSAREGLMNTEAFF. CDR3 bases: TGCAGTGCTAGAGAGGGCCTCATGAACACTGAAGCTTTCTTT.

In regard to this clonotype: One base away lies a much larger clone, so this may be a sequencing read error. The rearrangement links TRBV5-1 to TRBJ2-3; possible D gene TRBD1, 5 bases. Per germline, CDR1 SGHRS and CDR2 YFSETQ. CDR3 length: 15 residues. The CDR3 spells CASSLDQGATDTRYF. As DNA, the CDR3 is TGCGCCAGCAGCTTGGATCAGGGTGCCACAGATACGCGGTATTTT.

Ten or more counts support this clonotype. The chain recombines TRBV28 with TRBJ2-1; no definite D call. The CDR3 has 11 amino acids. The germline gives CDR1 MDHEN, CDR2 SYDVKM. V lost 5 bases and J lost 6, with 5 bases in between. The CDR3 DNA follows: TGTGCCAGCAGTGAACGCAATGAGCAGTTCTTC. As protein: CASSERNEQFF.

The rearrangement links TRBV6-5 to TRBJ2-7; 8 bases fit TRBD2. Per the germline V gene, CDR1 is MNHEY and CDR2 is SVGAGI. The CDR3 is 16 residues long. Trimming at V came to 8 bases and at J to 4 bases, leaving 16 bases not matched to a gene. CDR3 DNA: TGTGCCAGCCGATACTCGCGGGAGGTCCCAGAGTACGAGCAGTACTTC. Translation: CASRYSREVPEYEQYF.

This clonotype has only a few counts. The chain couples TRBV5-1 to TRBJ2-2, with D unclear. Germline values: CDR1 SGHRS, CDR2 YFSETQ. The V and J ends lost 0 bases and 7 bases respectively, with 13 bases between them. The CDR3 covers 15 residues. The CDR3 bases are TGCGCCAGCAGCTTGGGTGCATCTCACATCGGGGAGCTGTTTTTT. It encodes CASSLGASHIGELFF.